A single sample gave rise to the 25 T cell receptor beta chains below, sequenced in a study of T cells after posttransplantation cyclophosphamide. Treatment was busulfan-fludarabine conditioning, a marrow graft, and cyclophosphamide on days +3 and +4. The protocol was immunoSEQ multiplex PCR, while the TCRdb copy is restricted to in-frame clones and leaves out a portion. The sample comprises 15,000 to 20,000 clones, 75% to 80% of which are singletons, and under 35% rests with the top ten. Specimen: CD8+ T cells sorted from PBMCs, collected approximately 2,000 days after a stem cell transplant with posttransplant cyclophosphamide. Every receptor here comes from a female patient aged 40-50 years who received an allogeneic stem cell transplant from a related donor, was CMV-positive, and had no GVHD. Some T cells may originate from the graft donor.

This clone qualifies as medium-sized. The chain carries TRBV5-6 and TRBJ2-1; 12 nucleotides line up with TRBD2. The CDR3 is 16 residues long. The V segment lost 4 bases and the J segment 5 bases; nucleotides outside the gene matches: 7. Germline lookup yields CDR1 SGHDT and CDR2 YYEEEE. CDR3 in DNA: TGTGCCAGCAGCCCTGAACTAGCGGGGGGCCACAATGAGCAGTTCTTC. Encoded protein: CASSPELAGGHNEQFF.

V gene TRBV7-2 combines with J gene TRBJ2-1; TRBD2 matches 7 bases. Germline V gene lookup returns CDR1 SGHTA and CDR2 FQGNSA. CDR3 length: 13 residues. V shed 4 bases, J shed 7 bases, and the junction held 4 bases outside the gene matches. CDR3 sequence reads: CASSWPGGNEQFF. CDR3 nucleotide sequence: TGTGCCAGCAGCTGGCCGGGGGGTAATGAGCAGTTCTTC.

V and J are TRBV9 and TRBJ2-2; TRBD1 matches at 8 bases. J gave up 4 bases and V 3 bases, and 5 bases lay outside the gene matches. The CDR3 is made up of 15 amino acids. CDR1 is SGDLS, CDR2 YYNGEE, per germline. The CDR3 sequence is CASSADRVSTGELFF. The DNA of the CDR3 is TGTGCCAGCAGCGCGGACAGGGTGAGCACCGGGGAGCTGTTTTTT. Drawing the rest from reference TRBV9 and TRBJ2-2, the complete variable domain is DSGVTQTPKHLITATGQRVTLRCSPRSGDLSVYWYQQSLDQGLQFLIQYYNGEERAKGNILERFSAQQFPDLHSELNLSSLELGDSALYFCASSADRVSTGELFFGEGSRLTVL.

This clone was recorded a few times. The J gene is TRBJ2-5, the V gene TRBV7-9; 7 bases are a match to TRBD1. This CDR3 has 15 amino acids. The germline V gene encodes CDR1 SEHNR and CDR2 FQNEAQ (reference sequence). V shed 4 bases, J shed 1 base, and the junction held 6 bases outside the gene matches. This chain's CDR3 is CASSSTYRGQETQYF. The CDR3, as DNA: TGTGCCAGCAGCTCCACATACAGGGGCCAAGAGACCCAGTACTTC.

The gene calls are TRBV7-2 and TRBJ1-6, with TRBD1 as a possible D gene (6 bases). Germline V gene data show CDR1 as SGHTA and CDR2 as FQGNSA. V was clipped by 5 bases and J by 13 bases, with 21 bases between them. The CDR3 loop spans 15 amino acids. Written as DNA, the CDR3 is TGTGCCAGCAGCACTCTGGACAGCGCCCAGGTTCCCCTCCACTTT. This translates into CASSTLDSAQVPLHF. The full variable domain, its missing parts supplied by reference TRBV7-2 and TRBJ1-6, is GAGVSQSPSNKVTEKGKDVELRCDPISGHTALYWYRQSLGQGLEFLIYFQGNSAPDKSGLPSDRFSAERTGGSVSTLTIQRTQQEDSAVYLCASSTLDSAQVPLHFGNGTRLTVT.

The CDR3 DNA reads as TGTGCCAGCACCCGGCGGGGGGCAGCCGAAAAACTGTTTTTT. This encodes CASTRRGAAEKLFF. This chain uses TRBV6-5 with TRBJ1-4; D possibly corresponds to TRBD1 (6 bases). Trimming removed 7 bases from V and 8 bases from J, with 17 bases in between. The CDR3 runs to 14 residues. CDR1 MNHEY and CDR2 SVGAGI come from the germline V gene.

The chain recombines TRBV10-1 with TRBJ1-5, with 7 bases lining up with TRBD1. Germline loops: CDR1 WNHNN, CDR2 SYGVQD (reference sequence). J gave up 7 bases and V 6 bases, and 12 bases lay outside the gene matches. This CDR3 is 15 amino acids long. CDR3 bases: TGCGCCAGCAGCGGAGACTACAGGGGATCACAGCCCCAGCATTTT. This translates into CASSGDYRGSQPQHF.

V is TRBV5-1 and J is TRBJ2-5, with a tentative D call TRBD2 (6 bases). This CDR3 is 18 amino acids long. Germline V lookup: CDR1 SGHRS, CDR2 YFSETQ. V lost 5 bases, J lost 5 bases, and 28 bases lay in between. The CDR3 nucleotides are TGCGCCAGCAGATCGGAACGAAATAGCGGACCTTTCCGTGAGACCCAGTACTTC. Amino acid sequence: CASRSERNSGPFRETQYF. The variable domain in full, completed from reference TRBV5-1 and TRBJ2-5, reads KAGVTQTPRYLIKTRGQQVTLSCSPISGHRSVSWYQQTPGQGLQFLFEYFSETQRNKGNFPGRFSGRQFSNSRSEMNVSTLELGDSALYLCASRSERNSGPFRETQYFGPGTRLLVL.

This clone was seen only once. This chain joins TRBV27 and TRBJ1-1; 7 bases are a match to TRBD1. This CDR3 is built from 15 residues. V lost 6 bases and J lost 0; bases outside the gene matches: 7. From germline, CDR1 is MNHEY and CDR2 SMNVEV (reference sequence). The CDR3 coding sequence is TGTGCCAGCAGAACAGGGGTAATCATGAACACTGAAGCTTTCTTT. Translation gives CASRTGVIMNTEAFF.

This clone came up once. The genes are TRBV4-1 and TRBJ2-5; 9 bases are a match to TRBD1. Germline CDR1 MGHRA, CDR2 YSYEKL. This CDR3 region has 15 residues. Trimming took 5 bases from V and 4 from J; bases not matched to a gene: 8. This CDR3 reads CASSEGDRAAETQYF. The CDR3 DNA follows: TGCGCCAGCAGCGAAGGGGACAGGGCTGCAGAGACCCAGTACTTC.

The chain employs TRBV2 and TRBJ2-5, with no clear D. V lost 1 base and J 5 bases, leaving 11 bases between the germline ends. Germline lookup yields CDR1 SNHLY and CDR2 FYNNEI. The CDR3 is 14 amino acids. The CDR3 is CASSEGNVRETQYF. DNA of the CDR3: TGTGCCAGCAGTGAAGGGAACGTGAGGGAGACCCAGTACTTC.

The chain recombines TRBV18 with TRBJ2-5; 10 bases align to TRBD2. The V gene end was trimmed by 3 bases and the J gene end by 1 base; junction bases not matched to a gene: 5. Germline-derived CDR1 and CDR2 are KGHSH and LQKENI. The CDR3 is made up of 16 amino acids. The CDR3 bases are TGTGCCAGCTCACCCGAACTAGCGGGGCCCCAAGAGACCCAGTACTTC. As protein: CASSPELAGPQETQYF.

V and J are TRBV9 and TRBJ2-3; 9 bases are a match to TRBD1. Trimming took 3 bases from V and 5 from J; bases not matched to a gene: 4. Germline V gene sequence: CDR1 SGDLS, CDR2 YYNGEE. The CDR3 runs 14 residues. CDR3 bases: TGTGCCAGCAGCGCTTGGACAGGGGAAGATACGCAGTATTTT. Its protein is CASSAWTGEDTQYF.

The chain combines TRBV19 with TRBJ2-5; TRBD1 aligns across 7 bases. The CDR3 length is 15 residues. Germline assignment: CDR1 LNHDA and CDR2 SQIVND (reference sequence). V dropped 3 bases and J dropped 2; count of bases not matched to a gene: 6. The CDR3 DNA follows: TGTGCCAGTAGTATGTACGGACAGGTACAAGAGACCCAGTACTTC. Amino acids: CASSMYGQVQETQYF.

The chain uses TRBV6-5 and TRBJ2-1; 9 bases agree with TRBD1. Germline loops: CDR1 MNHEY, CDR2 SVGAGI. The V segment lost 5 bases and the J segment 7 bases; nucleotides outside the gene matches: 9. This CDR3 spans 15 amino acids. Written as DNA, the CDR3 is TGTGCCAGCAGTCCACCTGGGACAGGGTCAAATGAGCAGTTCTTC. Its translation is CASSPPGTGSNEQFF.

The chain combines TRBV11-2 with TRBJ1-2; 9 bases fit TRBD1. Looked up from germline, CDR1 is SGHAT and CDR2 is FQNNGV. The CDR3 loop spans 15 amino acids. V was pared by 5 bases and J by 5 bases, with 9 bases of the junction left unmatched. The DNA for the CDR3 is TGTGCCAGCAGCCCCGGGACAGGGATATTTTATGGCTACACCTTC. It is translated as CASSPGTGIFYGYTF.

The sample holds a few counts of this clone. The chain recombines TRBV7-9 with TRBJ2-7; D may be TRBD1 (5 bases). Germline-derived CDR1 and CDR2 are SEHNR and FQNEAQ (reference sequence). This CDR3 is 12 amino acids long. V lost 4 bases and J 5 bases, leaving 9 bases between the germline ends. Written as DNA, the CDR3 is TGTGCCAGCAGCTACGACAGCCACGAGCAGTACTTC. Its protein is CASSYDSHEQYF.

V usage is TRBV7-9 and J usage is TRBJ1-4; perhaps TRBD1 as D (6 bases). Looked up from germline, CDR1 is SEHNR and CDR2 is FQNEAQ (reference sequence). The CDR3 is 15 residues long. V shed 5 bases and J shed 3 bases, with 13 bases lying between them. CDR3 DNA sequence: TGTGCCAGCAGCGGCGGGGGCCCAGCTAATGAAAAACTGTTTTTT. As protein: CASSGGGPANEKLFF.

V gene TRBV19 combines with J gene TRBJ1-4; 10 nucleotides line up with TRBD1. With 5 bases clipped from V and 3 bases from J, the junction kept 6 bases outside the gene matches. The CDR3 spans 16 residues. Germline V CDR1 and CDR2: LNHDA, SQIVND (reference sequence). The CDR3 nucleotides are TGTGCCAGTAGTCTCGGTGGACAGGGGGCTAATGAAAAACTGTTTTTT. It is translated as CASSLGGQGANEKLFF.

The chain has TRBV4-1 and TRBJ2-5; D possibly corresponds to TRBD2 (7 bases). The CDR3 has 13 amino acids. The germline V gene has CDR1 MGHRA and CDR2 YSYEKL. Trimming took off 6 bases at V and 2 bases at J, with 10 bases between the two ends. DNA of the CDR3: TGCGCCAGCAGAGGGGGGGGACAAGAGACCCAGTACTTC. It yields the protein CASRGGGQETQYF.

This chain links TRBV4-1 with TRBJ1-5; no clear D. V was trimmed by 5 bases and J by 2 bases, leaving 10 bases between them. CDR3 length: 14 residues. The germline CDR1 and CDR2 sequences are MGHRA and YSYEKL. The CDR3 DNA reads as TGCGCCAGCAGCGAAACCGGTGGCAATCAGCCCCAGCATTTT. This codes for CASSETGGNQPQHF.

The CDR3 DNA follows: TGTGCCAGCAGTTACTCGGGTCAGAGACTCCACTATGGCTACACCTTC. Translating gives CASSYSGQRLHYGYTF. The chain employs TRBV6-5 and TRBJ1-2; D is ambiguous. Trimming took off 0 bases at V and 3 bases at J, with 14 bases between the two ends. Germline V CDR1 and CDR2: MNHEY, SVGAGI. The CDR3 covers 16 residues.

V and J are TRBV2 and TRBJ2-7; the D gene is possibly TRBD1 (6 bases). V was shortened by 7 bases and J by 2 bases, with 18 bases between the two germline ends. Germline V lookup: CDR1 SNHLY, CDR2 FYNNEI. The CDR3 covers 15 residues. This CDR3 is CASNLLGGATYEQYF. The CDR3 DNA sequence: TGTGCCAGCAACTTATTAGGGGGTGCTACCTACGAGCAGTACTTC.

The chain couples TRBV4-1 to TRBJ2-7, with a tentative D call TRBD1 (5 bases). Germline V lookup: CDR1 MGHRA, CDR2 YSYEKL. The CDR3 totals 16 residues. Trimming cost V 2 bases and J 2 bases, with 16 bases left between them. CDR3 nucleotide sequence: TGCGCCAGCAGCCAATCCCAGGCCCAGGGTGCCTACGAGCAGTACTTC. Amino acids: CASSQSQAQGAYEQYF.

This rearrangement joins TRBV27 to TRBJ2-2, with D uncertain. Germline assignment: CDR1 MNHEY and CDR2 SMNVEV (reference sequence). The CDR3 runs to 15 residues. Trimming removed 3 bases at V and 2 bases at J, with 10 bases between. In DNA, the CDR3 is TGTGCCAGCAGTTTTTCGGTAGCCAACACCGGGGAGCTGTTTTTT. Encoded protein: CASSFSVANTGELFF.